This entry describes one TCR beta chain. Its antigen remains unidentified. This sample is drawn from a study of shared clonotypes between healthy human individuals. Study-level points and caveats: Relative to memory subsets, naive subsets generally showed larger estimated richness. A few donors showed sharing of approximately 5% of naive CD4 clonotypes.

Measured with immunoSEQ multiplex PCR; TCRdb has only the in-frame clones, and not every one. The data show roughly 2.1 million clones, about 93% seen once. Positive CCR7 selection of CD45RO-negative cells yielded the naive CD8 cells, and terminally differentiated effector memory CD45RA+ cells were excluded. Each donor was a Caucasian adult residing in Nashville, Tennessee. The CDR3 length is 15 residues. Trimming pared 5 bases from V and 1 base from J, leaving 14 bases between. Germline lookup yields CDR1 SEHNR and CDR2 FQNEAQ (reference sequence). The sequencing sample was made of naive CD8+ T cells from PBMCs. The chain recombines TRBV7-9 with TRBJ2-5; D may be TRBD1 (6 bases). The sequence was collected from a man younger than 30 in good health. Some clones in this sample may be carry-over from other donors' samples. CDR3 in amino acids: CASSLRTVTQETQYF. CDR3 nucleotide sequence: TGTGCCAGCAGCCTACGGACAGTAACCCAAGAGACCCAGTACTTC.